Listed below are T cell receptor beta chains from one sample, sequenced in a study of blood T cell repertoires in COVID-19. TCRdb's copy holds only in-frame clones and misses some; the assay was immunoSEQ multiplex PCR. The repertoire holds tens of thousands of clones, with roughly 80% as singletons. The specimen was peripheral blood. These receptor sequences come from a human donor in a cohort sampled during active COVID-19. CDR3s include the opening cysteine and the closing phenylalanine or tryptophan. Fields, in order: J gene, V gene, D gene, clone size, CDR3 DNA, CDR3 protein. D genes are given only for firm matches. Where a row states a size, it is once, few, many or the class of an expanded clone; other rows omit it.

TRBJ1-2	TRBV30	-	-	TGTGCCTGGAGTGCGGACATCACTCGGGGCTACACCTTC	CAWSADITRGYTF
TRBJ2-3	TRBV5-1	-	-	TGCGCCAGCAGCTTGGCGACTATAGGAGGAGATACGCAGTATTTT	CASSLATIGGDTQYF
TRBJ2-3	TRBV11-1	TRBD2	-	TGTGCCAGCAGCTTAGGGGCTAGCGGGGGGAGGGATACGCAGTATTTT	CASSLGASGGRDTQYF
TRBJ2-1	TRBV11-3	TRBD2	-	TGTGCCAGCAGCTCCCCCCGCGGGGGGAGCTCCTACAATGAGCAGTTCTTC	CASSSPRGGSSYNEQFF
TRBJ2-2	TRBV7-3	TRBD1	-	TGTGCCAGCAGCCGGGACAGCGCGAACACCGGGGAGCTGTTTTTT	CASSRDSANTGELFF
TRBJ2-3	TRBV7-3	TRBD1	-	TGTGCCAGCAGCTTAGGGACAGGCACAGATACGCAGTATTTT	CASSLGTGTDTQYF
TRBJ1-2	TRBV3-1/TRBV3-2	-	-	TGTGCCAGCAGCCAAGTTGCCGGGACTGCGTATGGCTACACCTTC	CASSQVAGTAYGYTF
TRBJ2-7	TRBV27	-	once	TGTGCCAGCGGGGGGGGGCAGGAGTACGAGCAGTACTTC	CASGGGQEYEQYF
TRBJ2-3	TRBV30	TRBD2	-	TGTGCCTGGATGGCTACTAGCGGGGGGACGAGGAAAAGCACAGATACGCAGTATTTT	CAWMATSGGTRKSTDTQYF
TRBJ2-7	TRBV7-2	-	-	TGTGCCAGCAGCTTAGTCCAGGGGACAACCTACGAGCAGTACTTC	CASSLVQGTTYEQYF
TRBJ2-7	TRBV20-1	-	-	TGCAGTGCTAGTATCAGGCGAGCGGCCTCCTACGAGCAGTACTTC	CSASIRRAASYEQYF
TRBJ1-2	TRBV28	-	-	TGTGCCAGCAGTTTCGGTGGTATGGTTAGTGGCTACACCTTC	CASSFGGMVSGYTF
TRBJ2-1	TRBV27	TRBD1	-	TGTGCCATCAGGACAGGCCTCAACAGTGAGCAGTTCTTC	CAIRTGLNSEQFF
TRBJ1-1	TRBV5-4	-	once	TGTGCCAGCAGCTTGCAAAGGGGCACTGAAGCTTTCTTT	CASSLQRGTEAFF
TRBJ2-7	TRBV7-7	TRBD1	-	TGTGCTAGCAGCCCCGGGACAGGGACCTACGAGCAGTACTTC	CASSPGTGTYEQYF
TRBJ2-4	TRBV2	-	-	TGTGCCAGCATGAAGGACATCAAAAACATTCAGTACTTC	CASMKDIKNIQYF
TRBJ1-1	TRBV7-2	TRBD1	-	TGTGCCAGCAGCTTTGGCAGGGGGCGCGGCACTGAAGCTTTCTTT	CASSFGRGRGTEAFF
TRBJ2-5	TRBV29-1	-	-	TGCAGCGTTCTTCGGGGGTTGAGGGAGACCCAGTACTTC	CSVLRGLRETQYF
TRBJ1-1	TRBV4-3	TRBD1	-	TGCGCCAGCAGCCAAATCGACAGGGGTGACACTGAAGCTTTCTTT	CASSQIDRGDTEAFF
TRBJ2-5	TRBV10-3	-	-	TGTGCCATCAGCGATTCTGGGGGGAAGGAAGAGACCCAGTACTTC	CAISDSGGKEETQYF
TRBJ1-1	TRBV18	-	-	TGTGCCAGCTCAGTTACAGGGAGCGACACTGAAGCTTTCTTT	CASSVTGSDTEAFF
TRBJ2-2	TRBV5-1	TRBD2	-	TGCGCCAGCAGCTTAACCGCGGGGGGGGACACCGGGGAGCTGTTTTTT	CASSLTAGGDTGELFF
TRBJ2-3	TRBV6-5	-	-	TGTGCCAGCAGAAATTCAGGGGCTAGCACAGATACGCAGTATTTT	CASRNSGASTDTQYF